This T cell receptor beta chain comes out of a study of PD-1 blockade in mismatch repair-deficient tumors. Here immunoSEQ multiplex PCR was the method, and the copy in TCRdb shows in-frame clones only, minus some. The table includes 15,000 or so clones, almost 85% detected once. The CDR3 has 12 amino acids. From germline, CDR1 is SNHLY and CDR2 FYNNEI. The germline V and J ends were trimmed by 7 bases and 4 bases, with 8 bases remaining between them. The genes are TRBV2 and TRBJ1-3; no reliable D call. The specimen comprised PBMCs, sampled before pembrolizumab treatment. This receptor was taken from an adult with mismatch repair-deficient cancer. CDR3 region: CASKGIGNTIYF. The CDR3 nucleotides are TGTGCCAGCAAAGGGATCGGAAACACCATATATTTT.